The next 13 T cell receptor beta chains were all read from a single sample in a study of shared clonotypes between healthy human individuals. This table comes from immunoSEQ multiplex PCR, and its TCRdb copy is limited to in-frame clones, with some not included. Of about 1 million clones in the sample, about 74% were seen once. The sample comprised memory CD4+ T cells sorted from blood. Subset specified: CD45RA-negative fraction. The receptors originated from a man in his late teens or twenties in good health.

The chain is built from TRBV2 and TRBJ2-4; no clear D. Germline CDR1 reads SNHLY; CDR2 reads FYNNEI. The length of the CDR3 is 13 residues. V shed 7 bases and J shed 0 bases, with 7 bases lying between them. The DNA of the CDR3 is TGTGCCAGCATGACGATAGCCAAAAACATTCAGTACTTC. Translation: CASMTIAKNIQYF. The complete variable domain, with remaining parts taken from reference TRBV2 and TRBJ2-4, reads EPEVTQTPSHQVTQMGQEVILRCVPISNHLYFYWYRQILGQKVEFLVSFYNNEISEKSEIFDDQFSVERPDGSNFTLKIRSTKLEDSAMYFCASMTIAKNIQYFGAGTRLSVL.

The rearrangement joins TRBV27 to TRBJ2-3; D gene unclear. Germline-derived CDR1 and CDR2 are MNHEY and SMNVEV (reference sequence). V was shortened by 0 bases and J by 0 bases, with 7 bases between the two germline ends. This CDR3 has 15 amino acids. The DNA for the CDR3 is TGTGCCAGCAGTTTATCAAGACGAAGCACAGATACGCAGTATTTT. Its translation: CASSLSRRSTDTQYF.

This clone was picked up a small number of times. The CDR3 reads CARSFSGADGTQYF. In nucleotides, the CDR3 is TGTGCCAGAAGTTTTAGCGGGGCCGATGGGACCCAGTACTTC. J is TRBJ2-5 and V is TRBV5-3; TRBD2 aligns across 8 bases. TRBV5-3 is marked as an open reading frame, function uncertain. The CDR3 has 14 residues. V was clipped by 5 bases and J by 7 bases; unmatched bases: 10.

This clone was counted between two and nine times. The rearrangement uses TRBV10-2 and TRBJ2-2; D possibly corresponds to TRBD1 (6 bases). V was clipped by 7 bases and J by 7 bases, with 13 bases between them. Germline V gives CDR1 WSHSY, CDR2 SAAADI. The CDR3 runs 13 residues. This CDR3 is CASTGHEGGELFF. For the CDR3, the DNA is TGCGCCAGCACGGGACATGAGGGCGGGGAGCTGTTTTTT.

V is TRBV2 and J is TRBJ2-5; D is unresolved. The germline V and J ends were trimmed by 10 bases and 2 bases, with 11 bases remaining between them. Germline CDR1 SNHLY, CDR2 FYNNEI. This CDR3 is built from 12 residues. The CDR3 region has the DNA TGTGCCACCGCAGGAATACAAGAGACCCAGTACTTC. Protein sequence: CATAGIQETQYF.

V usage is TRBV10-3 and J usage is TRBJ2-2; TRBD1 aligns across 9 bases. This CDR3 has 15 amino acids. Per the germline V gene, CDR1 is ENHRY and CDR2 is SYGVKD. The J segment lost 6 bases and the V segment lost 6 bases, leaving 8 bases of the junction unmatched. CDR3 DNA sequence: TGTGCCATCAGACTGACAGGGGGTAGCTCCGGGGAGCTGTTTTTT. Translating it yields CAIRLTGGSSGELFF.

This sequence joins TRBV5-6 and TRBJ2-5; no clear D. The germline V gene has CDR1 SGHDT and CDR2 YYEEEE. The CDR3 has 15 amino acids. The V end was cut by 4 bases, the J end by 4 bases, with 17 bases between. The CDR3 nucleotides are TGTGCCAGCAGCCCTACACGCCAGATCATAGAGACCCAGTACTTC. Residues: CASSPTRQIIETQYF.

This chain links TRBV5-1 with TRBJ2-1; 9 positions match TRBD2. The CDR3 length is 16 residues. V shed 0 bases, J shed 7 bases, and the junction held 8 bases outside the gene matches. CDR1 SGHRS and CDR2 YFSETQ come from the germline V gene. CDR3: CASSLAIAGEWNEQFF. CDR3 coding DNA: TGCGCCAGCAGCTTGGCGATAGCGGGAGAATGGAATGAGCAGTTCTTC.

In this sample, this clone turned up a few times. The rearrangement uses TRBV7-9 and TRBJ2-2; D not certain. Trimming removed 0 bases at V and 11 bases at J, with 13 bases between. Germline V CDR1 and CDR2: SEHNR, FQNEAQ (reference sequence). This CDR3 is 14 amino acids long. The CDR3 is CASSLALYSGELFF. The CDR3 DNA is TGTGCCAGCAGCTTAGCTCTCTACTCAGGAGAGCTGTTTTTT.

This clone was observed a single time. The chain recombines TRBV10-3 with TRBJ1-1, with 7 positions matching TRBD1. The CDR3 extends over 14 amino acids. The junction had 5 bases not matched to a gene; V was cut back by 0 bases and J by 7 bases. Germline lookup yields CDR1 ENHRY and CDR2 SYGVKD. Here the CDR3 DNA reads TGTGCCATCAGTGAGTCGGACAGGCGGGTTGAAGCTTTCTTT. It specifies CAISESDRRVEAFF.

The rearrangement uses TRBV4-1 and TRBJ1-5, with TRBD1 as a possible D gene (6 bases). The V end lost 1 base, the J end lost 9 bases, and 19 bases lay between the germline ends. CDR1 is MGHRA, CDR2 YSYEKL, per germline. This CDR3 is built from 16 residues. Here the CDR3 reads CASSQVGGRGLGPQHF. The CDR3 DNA sequence: TGCGCCAGCAGCCAAGTGGGGGGTAGGGGGTTAGGGCCCCAGCATTTT.

This clone was observed a handful of times. This CDR3 is also generated by other DNA sequences in the sample. V is TRBV5-1 and J is TRBJ2-1; 13 bases fit TRBD2. Germline lookup yields CDR1 SGHRS and CDR2 YFSETQ. V lost 4 bases to trimming and J lost 0 bases; unmatched junction nucleotides: 1. The CDR3 sequence is 16 residues long. CDR3 DNA: TGCGCCAGCAGCCGGACTAGCGGGGGCTCCTACAATGAGCAGTTCTTC. Protein: CASSRTSGGSYNEQFF.

The rearrangement joins TRBV19 to TRBJ1-2, with TRBD1 as a possible D gene (6 bases). This CDR3 is 16 amino acids long. Germline V gives CDR1 LNHDA, CDR2 SQIVND (reference sequence). V shed 7 bases and J shed 6 bases, with 24 bases lying between them. The CDR3 DNA sequence: TGTGCCAGTATCTCCCCTCTGGGGGGCAATCGGGATGGCTACACCTTC. This translates into CASISPLGGNRDGYTF.